This T cell receptor (beta chain) derives from a study of OX40 agonist ivuxolimab in advanced cancers. Study-wide results and caveats: Undetermined was the antigen specificity of the expanded peripheral T cells.

Generated by immunoSEQ multiplex PCR, the TCRdb table keeps only in-frame clones and is missing some. Seen here are under 80,000 clones, roughly nine tenths observed once, and the top ten hold 8% to 10%. V lost 1 base and J lost 5, with 11 bases in between. This CDR3 spans 14 amino acids. From germline, CDR1 is LNHDA and CDR2 SQIVND (reference sequence). Details on this clone: What it recognizes is unknown.

The TCR was taken from an adult with an advanced solid tumor such as melanoma, head and neck, liver or kidney cancer. The sample here was CD4+ or CD8+ T cells sorted from blood, taken in a trial of the OX40 agonist ivuxolimab. The V and J genes are TRBV19 and TRBJ1-1; perhaps TRBD1 as D (5 bases). The CDR3 coding sequence is TGTGCCAGTAGTATAGGAGGGGAGCGGACTGAAGCTTTCTTT. Translated: CASSIGGERTEAFF.